A selection of T cell receptor beta chains follows, all from one sample in a study of T cell responses to AZD1222 COVID-19 vaccine. Some clones are missing from TCRdb's copy, which holds only in-frame ones; the method was immunoSEQ multiplex PCR. The table includes under 150,000 clones, 88% detected once. This specimen consisted of peripheral blood, obtained on day 0 of AZD1222 vaccination. Receptor source: an adult in good health. Both conserved end residues are part of each CDR3. The D gene is left open where the match is weak. Clone size is stated in some rows and not others, as once, few, many or a class when expanded.

>-|TRBV10-1|-|TRBJ1-3
CASPYHLYRYSGNTIYF
TGCGCCAGCCCATACCACCTCTACAGATACTCTGGAAACACCATATATTTT
>TRBD1|TRBV6-2/TRBV6-3|-|TRBJ1-6
CASSLGQGGNSPLHF
TGTGCCAGCAGTCTGGGACAGGGGGGTAATTCACCCCTCCACTTT
>TRBD2|TRBV5-4|-|TRBJ2-7
CASSPGGTITYEQYF
TGTGCCAGCAGCCCTGGAGGGACTATCACCTACGAGCAGTACTTC
>-|TRBV4-2|-|TRBJ1-5
CASSQDDNSNQPQHF
TGTGCCAGCAGCCAAGATGACAATAGCAATCAGCCCCAGCATTTT
>-|TRBV7-2|-|TRBJ1-2
CASSYDWTRPYTF
TGTGCCAGCAGCTATGACTGGACGAGGCCCTACACCTTC
>TRBD1|TRBV15|few|TRBJ1-6
CATSRAGTDNSPLHF
TGTGCCACCAGCAGAGCCGGGACAGATAATTCACCCCTCCACTTT
>-|TRBV15|once|TRBJ1-3
CATSRDTSKGNTIYF
TGTGCCACCAGCAGAGATACAAGTAAAGGAAACACCATATATTTT
>TRBD1|TRBV9|-|TRBJ1-1
CASSPGQVNTEAFF
TGTGCCAGCAGCCCTGGACAGGTAAACACTGAAGCTTTCTTT
>-|TRBV3-1/TRBV3-2|-|TRBJ1-4
CASSQDLVRAERLPNEKLFF
TGTGCCAGCAGCCAAGATCTGGTAAGGGCAGAACGGCTACCAAATGAAAAACTGTTTTTT
>-|TRBV6-5|-|TRBJ2-3
CATSRGSDTQYF
TGTGCCACTTCGAGGGGGTCGGATACGCAGTATTTT
>TRBD1|TRBV7-9|-|TRBJ2-7
CASSSLGQGDEQYF
TGTGCCAGCAGCTCCTTGGGACAGGGGGACGAGCAGTACTTC
>-|TRBV7-9|few|TRBJ2-5
CASSSTGTEGTQYF
TGTGCCAGCAGCTCAACCGGGACGGAGGGGACCCAGTACTTC
>-|TRBV7-9|-|TRBJ1-1
CASSPQENTEAFF
TGTGCCAGCAGCCCGCAGGAGAACACTGAAGCTTTCTTT
>-|TRBV4-1|few|TRBJ2-7
CASSPWLGAYEQYF
TGCGCCAGCAGCCCCTGGCTAGGGGCATACGAGCAGTACTTC
>TRBD1|TRBV19|-|TRBJ1-1
CASSLDRGRDTEAFF
TGTGCCAGTAGTTTGGACAGGGGAAGGGACACTGAAGCTTTCTTT
>-|TRBV7-8|-|TRBJ1-3
CASSLDHGPSGNTIYF
TGTGCCAGCAGCTTAGACCACGGACCCTCTGGAAACACCATATATTTT
>-|TRBV6-5|few|TRBJ2-7
CASSLGAGEQYF
TGTGCCAGCAGTTTGGGTGCGGGGGAGCAGTACTTC
>-|TRBV9|-|TRBJ2-1
CASSGDVTYNEQFF
TGTGCCAGCAGCGGGGACGTCACCTACAATGAGCAGTTCTTC
>-|TRBV7-3|-|TRBJ1-2
CASSLTGGYGYTF
TGTGCCAGCAGCTTAACGGGGGGTTATGGCTACACCTTC
>-|TRBV5-1|-|TRBJ1-5
CASSSGESGQPQHF
TGCGCCAGCAGCTCTGGGGAGTCTGGGCAGCCCCAGCATTTT
>-|TRBV18|-|TRBJ2-7
CASSPPNRASSYEQYF
TGTGCCAGCTCACCACCAAACAGGGCGAGCTCCTACGAGCAGTACTTC
>TRBD1|TRBV5-5|-|TRBJ1-1
CASSFWQGENTEAFF
TGTGCCAGCAGCTTTTGGCAGGGGGAGAACACTGAAGCTTTCTTT
>TRBD2|TRBV5-1|-|TRBJ2-5
CASRPGLAGETQYF
TGCGCCAGCAGACCGGGACTAGCGGGGGAGACCCAGTACTTC
>-|TRBV7-8|-|TRBJ1-1
CASSLFGRTEAFF
TGTGCCAGCAGCTTATTTGGTCGCACTGAAGCTTTCTTT
>-|TRBV29-1|once|TRBJ1-5
CSFSEGYSNQPQHF
TGCAGCTTTAGTGAGGGTTATAGCAATCAGCCCCAGCATTTT
>TRBD2|TRBV7-2|-|TRBJ2-7
CASSSWRGGWEQYF
TGTGCCAGCAGCTCTTGGCGGGGGGGTTGGGAGCAGTACTTC
>TRBD1|TRBV5-1|-|TRBJ1-1
CASSSLFGQGAEAFF
TGCGCCAGCAGCTCTCTGTTTGGACAGGGGGCTGAAGCTTTCTTT
>-|TRBV4-2|-|TRBJ1-2
CASSQDRVGYTF
TGTGCCAGCAGCCAAGACAGGGTTGGCTACACCTTC
>-|TRBV9|-|TRBJ2-6
CASSVGQAGANVLTF
TGTGCCAGCAGCGTAGGACAAGCTGGGGCCAACGTCCTGACTTTC
>TRBD1|TRBV7-2|-|TRBJ2-5
CASSLSGTGSLGPLETQYF
TGTGCCAGCAGCTTATCCGGGACAGGGTCCTTGGGGCCCCTAGAGACCCAGTACTTC
>-|TRBV19|-|TRBJ1-1
CASRTKGLRDTEAFF
TGTGCCAGTAGGACAAAGGGGCTTCGAGACACTGAAGCTTTCTTT
>-|TRBV3-1/TRBV3-2|-|TRBJ1-2
CASSQRGTPYGYTF
TGTGCCAGCAGCCAACGAGGGACACCCTATGGCTACACCTTC
>-|TRBV15|-|TRBJ2-7
CATGDTLYEQYF
TGTGCCACCGGGGATACTCTCTACGAGCAGTACTTC
>TRBD1|TRBV6-5|-|TRBJ1-1
CASSYSAAGGLFEAFF
TGTGCCAGCAGTTACTCGGCGGCAGGGGGGCTATTTGAAGCTTTCTTT
>-|TRBV12-3/TRBV12-4|-|TRBJ1-1
CASSTRINTEAFF
TGTGCCAGCAGCACGAGGATTAACACTGAAGCTTTCTTT
>TRBD1|TRBV19|-|TRBJ1-6
CASSTPDRDNSPLHF
TGTGCCAGTAGTACCCCGGACAGGGATAATTCACCCCTCCACTTT
>TRBD1|TRBV5-1|-|TRBJ2-1
CASSPGVQGTEEQFF
TGCGCCAGCAGCCCCGGGGTACAGGGGACCGAAGAGCAGTTCTTC
>-|TRBV6-4|-|TRBJ1-4
CASSVVGDKATNEKLFF
TGTGCCAGCAGTGTCGTGGGGGACAAAGCAACTAATGAAAAACTGTTTTTT
>TRBD1|TRBV7-9|-|TRBJ2-1
CASSRRDRGKDNEQFF
TGTGCCAGCAGCCGACGGGACAGAGGGAAGGACAATGAGCAGTTCTTC
>TRBD2|TRBV7-6|-|TRBJ2-2
CASSLALALAGGPSSTGELFF
TGTGCCAGCAGCTTAGCCCTCGCGTTAGCGGGGGGGCCTAGTTCAACCGGGGAGCTGTTTTTT
>-|TRBV2|-|TRBJ2-7
CASTNPSYEQYF
TGTGCCAGCACCAACCCCTCCTACGAGCAGTACTTC
>TRBD2|TRBV9|-|TRBJ2-2
CASSVGLAGATGELFF
TGTGCCAGCAGCGTAGGACTAGCGGGGGCCACCGGGGAGCTGTTTTTT
>-|TRBV21-1|-|TRBJ2-5
CASSKASAGAGVPGGTQYF
TGTGCCAGCAGCAAAGCGTCCGCCGGGGCGGGGGTTCCAGGTGGGACCCAGTACTTC
>TRBD2|TRBV18|-|TRBJ2-2
CASSTSSGGTNTGELFF
TGTGCCAGCTCAACTTCTAGCGGGGGGACGAACACCGGGGAGCTGTTTTTT
>-|TRBV5-1|-|TRBJ1-3
CASSLAPSSGNTIYF
TGCGCCAGCAGCTTGGCGCCGAGCTCTGGAAACACCATATATTTT
>-|TRBV27|-|TRBJ1-2
CASSQTAGEWGYTF
TGTGCCAGCAGTCAGACCGCAGGGGAGTGGGGCTACACCTTC
>-|TRBV7-3|-|TRBJ1-1
CASSPSMNTEAFF
TGTGCCAGCAGTCCATCTATGAACACTGAAGCTTTCTTT
>-|TRBV27|few|TRBJ1-4
CASSRMGGLEKLFF
TGTGCCAGCAGCCGGATGGGGGGCCTTGAAAAACTGTTTTTT
>-|TRBV7-9|-|TRBJ2-3
CASSLSSSTDTQYF
TGTGCCAGCAGCTTATCATCTAGCACAGATACGCAGTATTTT
>-|TRBV27|-|TRBJ1-5
CASRKVFDQPQHF
TGTGCCAGCAGGAAGGTATTTGACCAGCCCCAGCATTTT